This T cell receptor beta chain originates from a study of T cell repertoires in cytomegalovirus infection. Study details: Both CMV infection and a matching HLA type were indicated by public TCR beta signatures.

This clonotype was counted a few times. Its cognate antigen is unknown. MiXCR, run by TCRdb on the reads, gives a single entry per CDR3 protein. This sample has hundreds of thousands of distinct CDR3 sequences, with approximately 25% found just once. Study-wide results and caveats: Dominant in the ex vivo response were TCR beta clonotypes restricted by HLA-C and specific for CMV. The cumulative frequency of public TCR beta families identified carriers of CMV plus the relevant HLA.

The specimen was CD8+ T cells from PBMCs. This receptor was taken from a human donor in good health (CMV status not recorded). Some clones in this sample may be carry-over from other donors' samples.

The CDR3: CASSQPPRTAADTQYF. In nucleotides, the CDR3 is TGCGCCAGCAGTCAACCCCCCCGGACAGCAGCAGATACGCAGTATTTT. The chain combines TRBV23-1 with TRBJ2-3, with D possibly matching TRBD1 (6 bases). TRBV23-1 is marked as an open reading frame, function uncertain. The CDR3 covers 16 residues. Between the trimmed V and J ends, which lost 2 bases and 4 bases, there was a span of 16 bases.